The entry below gives a single T cell receptor beta chain sequence along with its context. The antigen it recognizes is unknown. One base away there is no much larger clone; base qualities are not given. Collaborating institutions collected whole blood in K2EDTA tubes following their own protocols. Collaborator samples were shipped for TCRbeta analysis as frozen whole blood, isolated PBMCs, or DNA extracted from either sample type. TCRbeta CDR3 regions were amplified from genomic DNA using the immunoSEQ Assay, a bias-controlled multiplex PCR. The authors' pipeline ran thus. Within the assay, amplification of reference gene primers was used to estimate how many nucleated cells each sample contained. To quantify the absolute abundance of each unique TCRbeta CDR3 rearrangement, sequence reads were collapsed and filtered. Productive Simpson clonality was computed per sample as the square root of Simpson's diversity index over productive rearrangements. Held by TCRdb, this immuneACCESS table contains in-frame sequences only and omits some clones. Under half of the omission traces to an unresolved V gene where checked; the cause of the rest is unknown. V, J and clone size are taken as reported in that table, and D and trimming were inferred from the DNA itself. This sample holds fewer than 80,000 clones; more than 60% were observed only once. The top ten constitute approximately 5.1% of the sample.

The CDR3, cysteine through phenylalanine, is 14 amino acids long. Only the CDR3 DNA is retained, 42 bases long and in frame from the first base. CDR1 is given as SGHAT and CDR2 as FQNNGV, both from the germline V gene. Trimmed from V: 5 bases; trimmed from J: 5 bases; junction bases lacking a gene match: 6. These data originate in a study of blood T cell repertoires in COVID-19 (TCRdb year 2020). As for the study more broadly: The collaborator samples originated in the United States, Italy and Spain and spanned the acute and convalescent phases of COVID-19. The prospective study material was composed of cDNA or gDNA derived from T cells, B-cell-depleted T cells, or PBMCs. Deeply sampled blood TCRbeta repertoires from subjects exposed to, actively infected with, or recovered from COVID-19 were included in the dataset. The repertoires were released in a freely available public database intended as a resource for research on the immune response to SARS-CoV-2. Samples came from the ongoing ImmuneRACE study (first 160 participants) plus 1,254 subjects from 6 global collaborators. Sample metadata almost always included a de-identified subject ID, COVID-19 status, age in years and sex. Where available, HLA class I and class II types were obtained from metadata supplied by the sample provider rather than from assay-based typing.

The paper's findings and limits, for the study overall: How much clinical and demographic metadata was included differed by source and by participant, and the metadata was provided uncurated.

This clonotype was obtained from a human donor in a cohort sampled during active COVID-19. The specimen was peripheral blood. Here the chain combines TRBV11-2 and TRBJ2-5, with 9 central nucleotides matching TRBD1. The CDR3 region: CASSAGQGLETQYF. The DNA sequence is as follows: TGTGCCAGCAGCGCGGGACAGGGATTGGAGACCCAGTACTTC.